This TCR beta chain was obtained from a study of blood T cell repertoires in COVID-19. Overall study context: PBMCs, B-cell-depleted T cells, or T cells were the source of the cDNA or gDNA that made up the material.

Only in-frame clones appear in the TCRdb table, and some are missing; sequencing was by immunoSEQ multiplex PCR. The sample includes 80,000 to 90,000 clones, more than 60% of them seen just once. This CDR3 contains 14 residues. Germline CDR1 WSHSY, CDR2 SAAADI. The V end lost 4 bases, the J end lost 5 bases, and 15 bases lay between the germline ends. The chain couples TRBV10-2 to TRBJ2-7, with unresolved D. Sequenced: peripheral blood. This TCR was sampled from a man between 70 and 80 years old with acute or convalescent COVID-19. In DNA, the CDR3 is TGCGCCAGCAGTGGGAGTCAGAGCTTGCACGAGCAGTACTTC. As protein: CASSGSQSLHEQYF.